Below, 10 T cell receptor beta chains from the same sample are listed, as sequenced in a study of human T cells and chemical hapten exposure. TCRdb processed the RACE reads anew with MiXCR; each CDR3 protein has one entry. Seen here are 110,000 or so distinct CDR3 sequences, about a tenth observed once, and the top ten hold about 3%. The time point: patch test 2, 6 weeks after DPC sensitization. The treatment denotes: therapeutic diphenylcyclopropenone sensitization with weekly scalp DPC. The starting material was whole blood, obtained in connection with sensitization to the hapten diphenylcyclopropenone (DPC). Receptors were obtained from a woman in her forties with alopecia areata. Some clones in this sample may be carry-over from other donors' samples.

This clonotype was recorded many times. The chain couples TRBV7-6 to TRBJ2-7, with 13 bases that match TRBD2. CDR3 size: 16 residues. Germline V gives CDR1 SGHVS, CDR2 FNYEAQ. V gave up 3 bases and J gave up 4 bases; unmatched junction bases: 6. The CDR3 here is CASSLGRTSGGYEQYF. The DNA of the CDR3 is TGTGCCAGCAGCTTGGGCCGGACTAGCGGGGGTTACGAGCAGTACTTC.

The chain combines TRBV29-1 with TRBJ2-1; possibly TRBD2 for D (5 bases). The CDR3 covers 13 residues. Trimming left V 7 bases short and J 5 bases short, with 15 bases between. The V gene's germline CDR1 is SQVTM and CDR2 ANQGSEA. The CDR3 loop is CSERPALNNEQFF. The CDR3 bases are TGCAGCGAGCGGCCGGCCTTAAACAATGAGCAGTTCTTC.

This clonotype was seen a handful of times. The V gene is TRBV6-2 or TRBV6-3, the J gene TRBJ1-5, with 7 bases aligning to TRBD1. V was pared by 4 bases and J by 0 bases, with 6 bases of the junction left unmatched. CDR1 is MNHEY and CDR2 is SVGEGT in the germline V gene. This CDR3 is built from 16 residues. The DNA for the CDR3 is TGTGCCAGCAGTTCAACAGGGGTTTATAGCAATCAGCCCCAGCATTTT. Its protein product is CASSSTGVYSNQPQHF.

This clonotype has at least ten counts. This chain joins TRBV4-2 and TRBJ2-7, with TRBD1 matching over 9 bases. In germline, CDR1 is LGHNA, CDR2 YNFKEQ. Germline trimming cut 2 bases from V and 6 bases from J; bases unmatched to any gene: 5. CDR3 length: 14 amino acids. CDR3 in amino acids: CASSQRDRVGEQYF. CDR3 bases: TGTGCCAGCAGCCAACGGGACAGGGTAGGCGAGCAGTACTTC.

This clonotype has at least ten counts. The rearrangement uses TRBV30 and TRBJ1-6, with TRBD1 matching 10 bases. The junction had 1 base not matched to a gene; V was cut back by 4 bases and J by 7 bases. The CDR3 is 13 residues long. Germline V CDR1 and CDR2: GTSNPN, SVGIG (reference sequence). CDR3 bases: TGTGCCTGGACGACAGGGGGCAATTCACCCCTCCACTTT. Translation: CAWTTGGNSPLHF. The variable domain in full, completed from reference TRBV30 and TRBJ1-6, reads SQTIHQWPATLVQPVGSPLSLECTVEGTSNPNLYWYRQAAGRGLQLLFYSVGIGQISSEVPQNLSASRPQDRQFILSSKKLLLSDSGFYLCAWTTGGNSPLHFGNGTRLTVT.

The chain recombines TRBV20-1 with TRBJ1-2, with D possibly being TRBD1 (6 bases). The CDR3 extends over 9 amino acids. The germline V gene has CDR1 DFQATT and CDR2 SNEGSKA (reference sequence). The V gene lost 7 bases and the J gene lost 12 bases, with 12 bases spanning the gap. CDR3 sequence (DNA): TGCAGTGTCGAGACAGGCAACACCTTC. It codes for CSVETGNTF.

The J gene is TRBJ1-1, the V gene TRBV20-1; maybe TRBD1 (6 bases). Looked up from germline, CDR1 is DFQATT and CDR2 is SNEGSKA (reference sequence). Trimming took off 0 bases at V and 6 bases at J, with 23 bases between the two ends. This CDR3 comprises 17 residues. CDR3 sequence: CSARDITRVGGGPEAFF. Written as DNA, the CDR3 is TGCAGTGCTAGAGATATCACCCGTGTAGGGGGAGGACCTGAAGCTTTCTTT.

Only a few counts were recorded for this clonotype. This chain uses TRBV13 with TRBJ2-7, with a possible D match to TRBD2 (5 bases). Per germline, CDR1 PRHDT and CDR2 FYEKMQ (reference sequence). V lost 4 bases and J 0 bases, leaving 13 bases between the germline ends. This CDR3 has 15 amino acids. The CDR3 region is CASSSSRRDSYEQYF. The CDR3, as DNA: TGTGCCAGCAGCTCATCCAGACGGGACTCCTACGAGCAGTACTTC.

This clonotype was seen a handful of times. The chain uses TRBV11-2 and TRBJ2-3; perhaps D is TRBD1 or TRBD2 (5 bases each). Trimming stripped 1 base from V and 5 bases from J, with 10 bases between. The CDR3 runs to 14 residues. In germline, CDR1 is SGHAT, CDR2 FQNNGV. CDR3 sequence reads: CASSLVGAVDTQYF. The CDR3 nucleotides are TGTGCCAGCAGCTTAGTCGGGGCCGTAGATACGCAGTATTTT.

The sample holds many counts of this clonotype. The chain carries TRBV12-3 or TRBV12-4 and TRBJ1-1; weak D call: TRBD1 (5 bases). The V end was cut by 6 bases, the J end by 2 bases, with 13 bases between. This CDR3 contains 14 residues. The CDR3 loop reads CASSPRDFNTEAFF. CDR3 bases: TGTGCCAGCAGCCCCCGGGACTTTAACACTGAAGCTTTCTTT.